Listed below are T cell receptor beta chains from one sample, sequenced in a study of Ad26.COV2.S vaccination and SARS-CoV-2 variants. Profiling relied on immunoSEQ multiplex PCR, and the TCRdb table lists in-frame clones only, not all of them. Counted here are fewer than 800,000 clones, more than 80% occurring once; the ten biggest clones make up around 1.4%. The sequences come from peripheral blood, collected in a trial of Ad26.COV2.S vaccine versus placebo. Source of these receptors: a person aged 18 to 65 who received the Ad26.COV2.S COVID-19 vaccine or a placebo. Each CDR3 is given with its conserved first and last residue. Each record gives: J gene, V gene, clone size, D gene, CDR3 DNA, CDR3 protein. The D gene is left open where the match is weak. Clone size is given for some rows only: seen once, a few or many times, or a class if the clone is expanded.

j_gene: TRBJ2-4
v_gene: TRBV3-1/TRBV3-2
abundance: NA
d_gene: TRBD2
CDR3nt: TGTGCCAGCAGCCAACCTGGGACTAGCCTAAACATTCAGTACTTC
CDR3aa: CASSQPGTSLNIQYF

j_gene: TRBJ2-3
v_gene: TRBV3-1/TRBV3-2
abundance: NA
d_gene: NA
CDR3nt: TGTGCCAGCAGCCGCCAGGGAGATACGCAGTATTTT
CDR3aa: CASSRQGDTQYF

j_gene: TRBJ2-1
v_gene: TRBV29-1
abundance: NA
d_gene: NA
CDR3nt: TGCAGCGTTGTTGCGATTAAGAGGACCTACAATGAGCAGTTCTTC
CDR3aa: CSVVAIKRTYNEQFF

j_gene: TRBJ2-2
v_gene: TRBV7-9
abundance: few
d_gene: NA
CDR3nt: TGTGCCAGCAGCTTAGCCCCAAACACCGGGGAGCTGTTTTTT
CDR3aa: CASSLAPNTGELFF

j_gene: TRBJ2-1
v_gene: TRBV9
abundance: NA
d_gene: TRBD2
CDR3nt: TGTGCCAGCGGGAGAGGGACTAGCGGGAGTGGGGGTGAGCAGTTCTTC
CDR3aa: CASGRGTSGSGGEQFF

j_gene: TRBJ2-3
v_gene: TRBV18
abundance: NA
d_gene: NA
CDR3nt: TGTGCCAGCTCACCCGCGCCGTTAGATACGCAGTATTTT
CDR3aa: CASSPAPLDTQYF

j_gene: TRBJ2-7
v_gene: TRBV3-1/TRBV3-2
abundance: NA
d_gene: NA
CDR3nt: TGTGCCAGCAGCAAAGAAACCGGGACCTCCTACGAGCAGTACTTC
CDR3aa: CASSKETGTSYEQYF

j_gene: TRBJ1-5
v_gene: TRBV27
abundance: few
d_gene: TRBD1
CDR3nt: TGTGCCAGCAGTTTAGACAGGGGTAGCAATCAGCCCCAGCATTTT
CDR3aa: CASSLDRGSNQPQHF

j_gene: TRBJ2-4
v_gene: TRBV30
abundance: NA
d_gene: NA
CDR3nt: TGTGCCTGGAGTGTAGGGTCTAGCCTAGAAAACATTCAGTACTTC
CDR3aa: CAWSVGSSLENIQYF

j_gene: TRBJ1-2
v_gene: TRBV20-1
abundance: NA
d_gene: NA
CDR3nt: TGCAGTGCAATACGTGGTGGCTACACCTTC
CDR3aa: CSAIRGGYTF

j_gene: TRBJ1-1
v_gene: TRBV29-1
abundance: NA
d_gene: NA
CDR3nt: TGCAGCGCGGTAGCCCAGGGCAGCACTGAAGCTTTCTTT
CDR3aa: CSAVAQGSTEAFF

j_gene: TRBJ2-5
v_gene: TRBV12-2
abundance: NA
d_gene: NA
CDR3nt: TGTGCAAGTCGCCATCTAGCGGGGGATGTTAAAGAGACCCAGTACTTC
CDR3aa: CASRHLAGDVKETQYF

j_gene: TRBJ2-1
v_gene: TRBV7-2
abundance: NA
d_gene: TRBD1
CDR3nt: TGTGCCAGCAAAGTACAGGGGGCAAATGAGCAGTTCTTC
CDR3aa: CASKVQGANEQFF

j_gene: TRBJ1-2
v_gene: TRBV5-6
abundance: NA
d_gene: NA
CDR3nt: TGTGCCAGCAGCTCGAACCTCGGACAGTCCCTCTATGGCTACACCTTC
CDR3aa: CASSSNLGQSLYGYTF

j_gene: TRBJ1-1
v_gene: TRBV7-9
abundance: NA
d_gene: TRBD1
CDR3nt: TGTGCCAGCAGCCAAACAGGGGTCACTGAAGCTTTCTTT
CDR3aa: CASSQTGVTEAFF

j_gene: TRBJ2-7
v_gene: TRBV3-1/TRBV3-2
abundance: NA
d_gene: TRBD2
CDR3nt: TGTGCCAGCAGCGGGGGGGGACGATACTACGAGCAGTACTTC
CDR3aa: CASSGGGRYYEQYF

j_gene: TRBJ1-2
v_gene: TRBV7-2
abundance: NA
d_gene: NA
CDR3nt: TGTGCCAGCAGCTTAGTAGGCCTCCTCGATGACTACACCTTC
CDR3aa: CASSLVGLLDDYTF

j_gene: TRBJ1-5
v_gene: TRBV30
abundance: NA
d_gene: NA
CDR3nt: TGTGCCTGGAGTGGGGCGAGCGGACAGCCCCAGCATTTT
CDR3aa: CAWSGASGQPQHF

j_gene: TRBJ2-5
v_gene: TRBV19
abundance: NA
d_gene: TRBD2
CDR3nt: TGTGCCAGTAGTCCCGAGGGGCGGGAGAATCAAGAGACCCAGTACTTC
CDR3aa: CASSPEGRENQETQYF

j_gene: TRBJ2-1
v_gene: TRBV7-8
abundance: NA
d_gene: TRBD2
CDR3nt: TGTGCCAGCAGCTTAGTTGGTAGCGGGAGCAATGAGCAGTTCTTC
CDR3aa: CASSLVGSGSNEQFF